The 24 T cell receptor beta chains below all came from one sample that was sequenced in a study of blood T cell repertoires in COVID-19 (dated by TCRdb to 2019 to 2021). The method behind the library was the immunoSEQ multiplex PCR assay. TCRdb re-hosts the immuneACCESS table, in-frame sequences only. Its copies lack some clones; in the studies checked, an unresolved V gene accounts for under half of them, and the cause for the rest is not known. This sample holds 200,000 to 300,000 clones; about nine tenths were observed only once. The ten largest make up 4% of the sample. The sequencing input was peripheral blood. The origin of the receptors is a man in his 60s who had recovered from COVID-19.

This chain uses TRBV6-1 with TRBJ2-1; maybe TRBD2 (7 bases). Looked up from germline, CDR1 is MNHNS and CDR2 is SASEGT. The CDR3 extends over 19 amino acids. Trimming pared 4 bases from V and 0 bases from J, leaving 22 bases between. The CDR3: CASSVLGGGRGASYNEQFF. CDR3 in DNA: TGTGCCAGCAGTGTGCTCGGCGGCGGCCGGGGGGCCTCCTACAATGAGCAGTTCTTC.

The rearrangement uses TRBV11-2 and TRBJ2-5; 7 positions agree with TRBD2. The CDR3 totals 16 residues. The germline CDR1 and CDR2 sequences are SGHAT and FQNNGV. The V gene end was trimmed by 4 bases and the J gene end by 5 bases; junction bases not matched to a gene: 13. CDR3 in DNA: TGTGCCAGCAGCTCTGGGGGGGGTATGAATTGGGAGACCCAGTACTTC. Translated, it gives CASSSGGGMNWETQYF.

V usage is TRBV21-1 and J usage is TRBJ1-5; the table assigns TRBD1, which was not confirmed against the DNA. TRBV21-1 is marked as a pseudogene. The CDR3 is 19 residues long. The CDR3 spells CASSKSRPHRVMGNQPQHF. Here the CDR3 DNA reads TGTGCCAGCAGCAAATCCCGACCCCACAGGGTAATGGGCAATCAGCCCCAGCATTTT.

The chain combines TRBV6-6 with TRBJ1-3; D remains unclear. Germline V gene lookup returns CDR1 MNHNY and CDR2 SVGAGI (reference sequence). Trimming pared 0 bases from V and 4 bases from J, leaving 7 bases between. CDR3 length: 14 residues. The CDR3, as DNA: TGTGCCAGCAGTTACTCAGCGGGCGGAAACACCATATATTTT. This codes for CASSYSAGGNTIYF.

V and J are TRBV19 and TRBJ1-5; TRBD1 agrees at 8 bases. Per germline, CDR1 LNHDA and CDR2 SQIVND (reference sequence). The CDR3 extends over 15 amino acids. V gave up 3 bases and J gave up 5 bases; unmatched junction bases: 6. The CDR3 DNA follows: TGTGCCAGTAGTATTGGACAGGGAGGTCATCAGCCCCAGCATTTT. Protein: CASSIGQGGHQPQHF.

This chain uses TRBV5-4 with TRBJ2-1, with 8 bases that match TRBD1. This CDR3 spans 16 amino acids. The V and J ends lost 4 bases and 9 bases, in that order; junction bases with no gene match: 15. CDR1 is SGHNT, CDR2 YYREEE, per germline (reference sequence). The CDR3 here is CASSPPGGRGKSEQFF. The DNA for the CDR3 is TGTGCCAGCAGCCCGCCAGGGGGCAGGGGAAAGAGTGAGCAGTTCTTC.

The rearrangement links TRBV6-5 to TRBJ2-5; TRBD2 aligns across 9 bases. The CDR3 has 14 residues. V dropped 6 bases and J dropped 6; count of bases not matched to a gene: 8. The germline CDR1 and CDR2 sequences are MNHEY and SVGAGI. The CDR3 region has the DNA TGTGCCAGCAGCAATGCGGGGGGGCTTCAGACCCAGTACTTC. Protein sequence: CASSNAGGLQTQYF.

The chain recombines TRBV12-3 or TRBV12-4 with TRBJ2-5; D is possibly TRBD2 (6 bases). This CDR3 is 13 amino acids long. V was pared by 3 bases and J by 4 bases, with 9 bases between. The CDR3 loop reads CASSLRAGETQYF. CDR3 nucleotide sequence: TGTGCCAGCAGTTTGAGAGCGGGAGAGACCCAGTACTTC.

The chain recombines TRBV21-1 with TRBJ2-4; the table gives TRBD1 as D, unverified against the DNA. TRBV21-1 is termed a pseudogene. The CDR3 extends over 20 amino acids. The CDR3 nucleotides read TGTGCCAGCAGCAGTGAAGGGAACAGGGCTTTTTCGTTGGTCAAAAACATTCAGTACTTC. It is translated as CASSSEGNRAFSLVKNIQYF.

The rearrangement links TRBV5-1 to TRBJ2-1; the D is unclear. The CDR3 length is 14 residues. Trimming left V 3 bases short and J 0 bases short, with 7 bases between. The germline gives CDR1 SGHRS, CDR2 YFSETQ. The CDR3 reads CASSSGYSYNEQFF. CDR3 nucleotide sequence: TGCGCCAGCAGCTCCGGGTACTCCTACAATGAGCAGTTCTTC.

J is TRBJ2-3 and V is TRBV19; 9 bases agree with TRBD1. The trim removed 3 bases at V and 3 bases at J, leaving 4 bases unmatched. Germline V gene lookup returns CDR1 LNHDA and CDR2 SQIVND (reference sequence). This CDR3 is built from 15 residues. In nucleotides, the CDR3 is TGTGCCAGTAGTATGTTGGGACAGGGAACAGATACGCAGTATTTT. Its translation: CASSMLGQGTDTQYF.

V is TRBV6-5 and J is TRBJ2-7; a possible D gene is TRBD1 (8 bases). The CDR3 consists of 15 residues. From germline, CDR1 is MNHEY and CDR2 SVGAGI. The V end was cut by 9 bases, the J end by 3 bases, with 21 bases between. This CDR3 is CASGLVTGGGYEQYF. The CDR3 nucleotides are TGTGCCAGTGGCCTGGTAACAGGGGGGGGCTACGAGCAGTACTTC.

This chain links TRBV30 with TRBJ2-6; 9 nucleotides align to TRBD1. CDR3 length equals 16 residues. V shed 2 bases and J 1 base; nucleotides not matched to a gene: 3. Per germline, CDR1 GTSNPN and CDR2 SVGIG (reference sequence). The DNA for the CDR3 is TGTGCCTGGAGTCCCGGGACAGGGTCTGGGGCCAACGTCCTGACTTTC. Its protein is CAWSPGTGSGANVLTF. Combining the CDR3 with reference TRBV30 and TRBJ2-6 gives the whole variable domain SQTIHQWPATLVQPVGSPLSLECTVEGTSNPNLYWYRQAAGRGLQLLFYSVGIGQISSEVPQNLSASRPQDRQFILSSKKLLLSDSGFYLCAWSPGTGSGANVLTFGAGSRLTVL.

This rearrangement joins TRBV27 to TRBJ2-4, with a possible D match to TRBD1 (5 bases). The CDR3 is 15 amino acids. Trimming stripped 8 bases from V and 3 bases from J, with 17 bases between. Per germline, CDR1 MNHEY and CDR2 SMNVEV (reference sequence). The CDR3 DNA reads TGTGCCAGCTACCCACAAGGGGCAGGCAAAAACATTCAGTACTTC. This gives the protein CASYPQGAGKNIQYF.

The V gene is TRBV5-4, the J gene TRBJ1-1; no clear D. Deletions cut 0 bases from V and 3 bases from J, with 12 bases between. This CDR3 spans 15 amino acids. CDR1 SGHNT and CDR2 YYREEE come from the germline V gene (reference sequence). CDR3 loop: CASSLDVTGYTEAFF. DNA of the CDR3: TGTGCCAGCAGCTTGGATGTTACGGGGTACACTGAAGCTTTCTTT. The whole variable domain, remainder taken from reference TRBV5-4 and TRBJ1-1, is ETGVTQSPTHLIKTRGQQVTLRCSSQSGHNTVSWYQQALGQGPQFIFQYYREEENGRGNFPPRFSGLQFPNYSSELNVNALELDDSALYLCASSLDVTGYTEAFFGQGTRLTVV.

The rearrangement links TRBV6-5 to TRBJ1-5; perhaps TRBD1 as D (5 bases). The CDR3 runs to 13 residues. Trimming stripped 5 bases from V and 4 bases from J, with 9 bases between. CDR1 MNHEY and CDR2 SVGAGI come from the germline V gene. The chain's CDR3 is CASSRRQNQPQHF. The CDR3 nucleotides read TGTGCCAGCAGTAGGAGACAGAATCAGCCCCAGCATTTT.

This chain connects TRBV12-3 or TRBV12-4 to TRBJ1-5, with a weak D call TRBD1 (6 bases). There are 13 residues in the CDR3. V shed 10 bases and J shed 3 bases, with 13 bases lying between them. The chain's CDR3 is CAISDRPNQPQHF. The CDR3 nucleotides read TGTGCCATTTCCGACAGGCCCAATCAGCCCCAGCATTTT.

The chain carries TRBV3-1 (or the pseudogene TRBV3-2) and TRBJ2-2; 7 bases are a match to TRBD1. CDR1 is LGHDT, CDR2 YNNKEL, per germline (reference sequence). V trimming: 1 base; J trimming: 7 bases; junction bases outside the gene matches: 6. The CDR3 has 15 residues. The DNA for the CDR3 is TGTGCCAGCAGCCAAGGGGTGACAGGGCTCGGGGAGCTGTTTTTT. Its protein product is CASSQGVTGLGELFF.

The V and J genes are TRBV12-3 or TRBV12-4 and TRBJ2-3; D gene ambiguous. V lost 5 bases, J lost 5 bases, and 11 bases lay in between. This CDR3 is 13 amino acids long. The CDR3 DNA sequence: TGTGCCAGCAGTCCAAAGCTTAGAGATACGCAGTATTTT. Amino acids: CASSPKLRDTQYF.

The V and J genes are TRBV19 and TRBJ2-3; 9 bases are shared with TRBD2. Germline V gene data show CDR1 as LNHDA and CDR2 as SQIVND (reference sequence). The CDR3 is 17 amino acids. V was pared by 0 bases and J by 0 bases, with 4 bases of the junction left unmatched. Here the CDR3 reads CASSIEAGGLSTDTQYF. The CDR3 DNA sequence: TGTGCCAGTAGTATAGAAGCGGGGGGACTTAGCACAGATACGCAGTATTTT.

The chain employs TRBV27 and TRBJ1-2, with D possibly being TRBD1 (6 bases). The CDR3 totals 13 residues. Trimming took off 4 bases at V and 4 bases at J, with 10 bases between the two ends. From germline, CDR1 is MNHEY and CDR2 SMNVEV (reference sequence). CDR3 sequence: CASSSGAGYGYTF. The CDR3 DNA reads TGTGCCAGCAGTTCAGGGGCCGGCTATGGCTACACCTTC.

This rearrangement joins TRBV10-3 to TRBJ2-1; D is perhaps TRBD2 (6 bases). Trimming cost V 4 bases and J 10 bases, with 8 bases left between them. The CDR3 extends over 11 amino acids. Germline CDR1 is ENHRY and CDR2 is SYGVKD. DNA for the CDR3: TGTGCCATCAGTGGCGGGACCGAGCAGTTCTTC. Residues: CAISGGTEQFF.

V usage is TRBV5-5 and J usage is TRBJ1-1, with 9 nucleotides matching TRBD1. V trimming: 0 bases; J trimming: 7 bases; junction bases outside the gene matches: 13. The CDR3 consists of 17 residues. Germline V gene sequence: CDR1 SGHKS, CDR2 YYEKEE (reference sequence). The CDR3 region is CASSLVPGTGLQGEAFF. CDR3 coding DNA: TGTGCCAGCAGCTTGGTTCCCGGGACAGGGCTTCAGGGTGAAGCTTTCTTT.

This chain links TRBV7-2 with TRBJ1-1; D is undetermined. The CDR3 spans 18 residues. Trimming pared 1 base from V and 2 bases from J, leaving 20 bases between. Per germline, CDR1 SGHTA and CDR2 FQGNSA. CDR3 sequence reads: CASSLGYFRSLRNTEAFF. CDR3 coding DNA: TGTGCCAGCAGCTTAGGCTATTTTCGTTCTTTACGAAACACTGAAGCTTTCTTT.